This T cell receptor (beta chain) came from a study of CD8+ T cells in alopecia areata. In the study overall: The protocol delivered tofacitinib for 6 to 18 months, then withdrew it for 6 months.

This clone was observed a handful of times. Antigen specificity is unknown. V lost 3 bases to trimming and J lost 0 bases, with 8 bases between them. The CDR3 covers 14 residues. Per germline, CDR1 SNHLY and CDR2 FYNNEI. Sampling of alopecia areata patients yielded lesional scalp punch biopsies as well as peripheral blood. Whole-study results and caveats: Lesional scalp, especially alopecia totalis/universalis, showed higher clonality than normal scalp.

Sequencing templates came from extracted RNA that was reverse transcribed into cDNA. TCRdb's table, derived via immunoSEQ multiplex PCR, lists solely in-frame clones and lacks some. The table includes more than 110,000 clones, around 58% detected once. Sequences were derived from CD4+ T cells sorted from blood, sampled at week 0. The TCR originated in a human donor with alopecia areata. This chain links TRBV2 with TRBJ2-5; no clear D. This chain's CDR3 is CASSESEYQETQYF. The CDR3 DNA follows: TGTGCCAGCAGTGAGTCAGAGTACCAAGAGACCCAGTACTTC.